The T cell receptor (beta chain) described here comes from a study of low-dose radiotherapy and immunotherapy resistance in tumors. Study information: The study gave Cohort 2 1 Gy per fraction every two weeks, totaling 13 Gy over 26 weeks.

The CDR3 covers 15 residues. The ends were cut back, 6 bases at V and 0 bases at J, with 12 bases in the middle. Time point indicated: before trial treatment. Donors were treated with nivolumab, ipilimumab, aspirin, and low-dose cyclophosphamide and radiotherapy. This clonotype occurred many times. Priming of first-strand cDNA relied on TRAV- and TRBV-specific primers (covering alpha and beta chains). With a V-primer adapter and a constant-region primer, TCRs were amplified for roughly 20 PCR cycles. TCRdb independently ran MiXCR on the reads; one entry per CDR3 protein. The data hold more than 85,000 distinct CDR3 sequences, with under 10% observed a single time.

Sequencing was performed on PBMCs, taken before treatment. The sequence was collected from a male donor with prostate cancer. J is TRBJ1-3 and V is TRBV12-3 or TRBV12-4; no definite D call. CDR3 nucleotides: TGTGCCAGCAGGAAAGACCCCACCTCTGGAAACACCATATATTTT. Translating gives CASRKDPTSGNTIYF.